The clone carrying this T cell receptor (beta chain) occurred once. The study ran its PCR with 60 Vbeta and 13 Jbeta primers. Some clones are missing from TCRdb's copy, which holds only in-frame ones; the method was immunoSEQ multiplex PCR. Of some 93,000 clones in the sample, 82% are singletons; the top ten hold around 3.8%. This entry is derived from a study of cytomegalovirus exposure and HLA in healthy donors. The CDR3 has 15 residues. Germline lookup yields CDR1 SGHRS and CDR2 YFSETQ. V was clipped by 1 base and J by 1 base, with 11 bases between them. The TCR was taken from a man aged 45-60 years in good health and CMV-seronegative. The J gene is TRBJ1-1, the V gene TRBV5-1; no definite D call. Sequencing was done on a sample of PBMCs. The DNA of the CDR3 is TGCGCCAGCAGCTTGTATCCAGCGACGAACACTGAAGCTTTCTTT. Amino acid sequence: CASSLYPATNTEAFF.